Given below is one T cell receptor beta chain in context. The antigen is unknown. This specimen comes from a study of breast tumors, draining lymph nodes, adjacent tissues. Whole-study findings and limits: Compared with lymph nodes, tumors were less diverse; compared with nontumor tissue, more. Most tumor T cells seemingly derive from lymph node, then expand in tumor. Data only fit, rather than demonstrated, lymph node origin of most tumor T cells.

A single record per CDR3 protein comes from TCRdb applying MiXCR to the multiplex PCR reads. The sample includes about 22,000 distinct CDR3 sequences, roughly three fifths seen only once; the top ten take over 15%. CDR1 SNHLY and CDR2 FYNNEI come from the germline V gene. This CDR3 has 17 amino acids. The J segment lost 1 base and the V segment lost 3 bases, leaving 8 bases of the junction unmatched. Sequenced: tumor-adjacent breast tissue. This clonotype was sampled from a female donor with breast cancer. Some clones in this sample may be carry-over from other donors' samples. The V gene is TRBV2, the J gene TRBJ2-7, with TRBD2 matching over 11 bases. The CDR3 region has the DNA TGTGCCAGCAGTGAGTTTGGGACTAGCGGACTTTCCTACGAGCAGTACTTC. Translation: CASSEFGTSGLSYEQYF.